These 5 T cell receptor beta chains share one sample of origin, sequenced in a study of T cell clones after liver transplantation. Generated by immunoSEQ multiplex PCR, the TCRdb table keeps only in-frame clones and is missing some. The sample contains some 120,000 clones, 90% of which appear only once. Specimen: CD4+ T cells from blood, collected 12 months after liver transplant. The receptors were sampled from a human patient who received a liver transplant. The T cells may partly be graft donor cells.

The V and J genes are TRBV7-3 and TRBJ2-3; D not certain. The germline CDR1 and CDR2 sequences are SGHTA and FQGTGA. The CDR3 contains 12 residues. The V gene lost 5 bases and the J gene lost 0 bases, with 3 bases spanning the gap. The chain's CDR3 is CASSPSTDTQYF. Written as DNA, the CDR3 is TGTGCCAGCAGCCCTAGCACAGATACGCAGTATTTT.

This sequence joins TRBV10-1 and TRBJ2-1; 8 bases match TRBD1. From germline, CDR1 is WNHNN and CDR2 SYGVQD (reference sequence). The V gene end was trimmed by 1 base and the J gene end by 8 bases; junction bases not matched to a gene: 7. This CDR3 spans 15 amino acids. The CDR3 DNA reads TGCGCCAGCAGTGAGTGGACAGGGAATCGCGATGAGCAGTTCTTC. Translated, it gives CASSEWTGNRDEQFF.

CDR3 coding DNA: TGTGCCAGCAGCGTAGGTTCGGTGGGAGGGCAAACAGATACGCAGTATTTT. Its protein is CASSVGSVGGQTDTQYF. This chain links TRBV9 with TRBJ2-3, with 7 positions matching TRBD2. The length of the CDR3 is 17 residues. Looked up from germline, CDR1 is SGDLS and CDR2 is YYNGEE. V lost 0 bases to trimming and J lost 3 bases; unmatched junction nucleotides: 10. The full variable domain, its missing parts supplied by reference TRBV9 and TRBJ2-3, is DSGVTQTPKHLITATGQRVTLRCSPRSGDLSVYWYQQSLDQGLQFLIQYYNGEERAKGNILERFSAQQFPDLHSELNLSSLELGDSALYFCASSVGSVGGQTDTQYFGPGTRLTVL.

This chain connects TRBV20-1 to TRBJ1-2; TRBD1 aligns across 8 bases. Germline V gene data show CDR1 as DFQATT and CDR2 as SNEGSKA (reference sequence). The CDR3 has 10 amino acids. Written as DNA, the CDR3 is TGCCAAGCAGGGGGCCTTGGCTACACCTTC. This encodes CQAGGLGYTF.

The chain uses TRBV9 and TRBJ2-6, with D possibly TRBD2 on 5 matching bases. Trimming took 6 bases from V and 0 from J, leaving 7 bases between them. CDR1 SGDLS and CDR2 YYNGEE come from the germline V gene. The CDR3 is 14 amino acids. The CDR3: CASKEGSGANVLTF. In nucleotides, the CDR3 is TGTGCCAGCAAAGAGGGCTCTGGGGCCAACGTCCTGACTTTC.